The 30 T cell receptor beta chains presented below share a single source sample, sequenced in a study of blood T cell repertoires in COVID-19. TCRdb's copy holds only in-frame clones and misses some; the assay was immunoSEQ multiplex PCR. The repertoire holds about 130,000 clones, with 65% to 90% as singletons. The sample comprised PBMCs or T cells enriched from blood (not recorded which). The receptors shown here come from a woman aged 50 to 60 who had recovered from COVID-19.

This clone has a handful of counts. This sequence joins TRBV14 and TRBJ1-1; D is perhaps TRBD1 (6 bases). This CDR3 comprises 12 residues. V shed 5 bases and J shed 6 bases, with 10 bases lying between them. Germline-derived CDR1 and CDR2 are SGHDN and FVKESK. In DNA, the CDR3 is TGTGCCAGCAGCGCCCGACAGGCTGAAGCTTTCTTT. Protein sequence: CASSARQAEAFF.

This chain joins TRBV7-9 and TRBJ2-5; weak D call: TRBD1 (6 bases). Germline CDR1 is SEHNR and CDR2 is FQNEAQ (reference sequence). Trimming cost V 1 base and J 2 bases, with 14 bases left between them. CDR3 length: 16 amino acids. The chain's CDR3 is CASSLVSGEEQETQYF. CDR3 nucleotides: TGTGCCAGCAGCTTAGTCTCAGGGGAAGAACAAGAGACCCAGTACTTC.

The rearrangement uses TRBV5-1 and TRBJ1-6, with TRBD1 identical over 8 bases. CDR1 is SGHRS, CDR2 YFSETQ, per germline. This CDR3 is 16 amino acids long. Trimming at V came to 4 bases and at J to 4 bases, leaving 7 bases not matched to a gene. CDR3 residues: CASSLNDRGYNSPLHF. The CDR3 DNA reads as TGCGCCAGCAGCCTAAACGACAGGGGATATAATTCACCCCTCCACTTT.

This clone has a handful of counts. The rearrangement joins TRBV30 to TRBJ1-6; 7 bases align to TRBD1. The germline V gene encodes CDR1 GTSNPN and CDR2 SVGIG (reference sequence). J gave up 10 bases and V 3 bases, and 12 bases lay outside the gene matches. The CDR3 sequence is 15 residues long. CDR3 protein: CAWSAGSTGVSPLHF. In DNA, the CDR3 is TGTGCCTGGAGCGCGGGCTCCACAGGGGTCTCACCCCTCCACTTT.

The chain links TRBV10-3 to TRBJ1-1, with 7 bases aligning to TRBD1. CDR3 size: 14 residues. J gave up 0 bases and V 4 bases, and 2 bases lay outside the gene matches. Germline V lookup: CDR1 ENHRY, CDR2 SYGVKD. CDR3 nucleotide sequence: TGTGCCATCAGTGTACAGGGGATGAACACTGAAGCTTTCTTT. This translates into CAISVQGMNTEAFF.

This chain uses TRBV5-1 with TRBJ1-4; D unresolved. In germline, CDR1 is SGHRS, CDR2 YFSETQ. V lost 0 bases and J 8 bases, leaving 8 bases between the germline ends. This CDR3 comprises 13 residues. The CDR3 region has the DNA TGCGCCAGCAGCTTGGCGGGGATCGAAAAACTGTTTTTT. Its translation: CASSLAGIEKLFF.

The chain carries TRBV24-1 and TRBJ2-1; tentatively, D is TRBD1 (5 bases). This CDR3 has 14 amino acids. Germline V gives CDR1 KGHDR, CDR2 SFDVKD. The ends were cut back, 3 bases at V and 6 bases at J, with 11 bases in the middle. CDR3 coding DNA: TGTGCCACCAGTGATCTCCGACAGAGCAATGAGCAGTTCTTC. It encodes CATSDLRQSNEQFF.

This chain uses TRBV4-3 with TRBJ1-1, with 7 bases fitting TRBD1. The CDR3 loop spans 14 amino acids. Germline CDR1 reads LGHNA; CDR2 reads YSLEER. V lost 5 bases and J lost 11; bases outside the gene matches: 14. In nucleotides, the CDR3 is TGCGCCAGCAGCATGCGACAGGGCCGAACCTCGGCTTTCTTT. Its protein is CASSMRQGRTSAFF.

The V gene is TRBV12-3 or TRBV12-4, the J gene TRBJ1-1; D perhaps matches TRBD1 (6 bases). This CDR3 has 13 amino acids. Trimming took off 6 bases at V and 4 bases at J, with 12 bases between the two ends. CDR3 nucleotides: TGTGCCAGCAGGCAGGGGCTCGGCACTGAAGCTTTCTTT. Protein sequence: CASRQGLGTEAFF.

The chain joins TRBV7-9 to TRBJ1-2, with 12 bases that match TRBD1. The CDR3 is 15 residues long. Trimming removed 3 bases from V and 5 bases from J; junction bases left unmatched: 4. Looked up from germline, CDR1 is SEHNR and CDR2 is FQNEAQ (reference sequence). CDR3 sequence reads: CASSLGTGGRYGYTF. In DNA form, the CDR3 reads TGTGCCAGCAGCTTGGGGACAGGGGGCCGATATGGCTACACCTTC.

In this sample, this clone turned up once. The chain combines TRBV4-2 with TRBJ1-5; D is perhaps TRBD1 (6 bases). The germline gives CDR1 LGHNA, CDR2 YNFKEQ. CDR3 length equals 16 residues. V was clipped by 2 bases and J by 2 bases, with 13 bases between them. In DNA form, the CDR3 reads TGTGCCAGCAGCCAAATCGGGGCAGGGGGCAATCAGCCCCAGCATTTT. Its translation is CASSQIGAGGNQPQHF.

This clone came up once. The chain recombines TRBV19 with TRBJ2-2; 8 bases align to TRBD1. CDR1 and CDR2 (germline): LNHDA, SQIVND (reference sequence). This CDR3 comprises 15 residues. V trimming: 9 bases; J trimming: 3 bases; junction bases outside the gene matches: 9. CDR3 sequence: CASYSDRVYTGELFF. DNA of the CDR3: TGTGCCAGCTATTCGGACAGGGTGTACACCGGGGAGCTGTTTTTT.

This clone was detected only once. The rearrangement links TRBV5-1 to TRBJ2-7; D is unresolved. The germline V gene has CDR1 SGHRS and CDR2 YFSETQ. This CDR3 is 11 amino acids long. Trimming pared 3 bases from V and 4 bases from J, leaving 5 bases between. The CDR3 DNA follows: TGCGCCAGCAGCTCGTATTACGAGCAGTACTTC. As protein: CASSSYYEQYF.

The gene calls are TRBV18 and TRBJ1-3, with 7 bases lining up with TRBD1. The CDR3 is 15 amino acids. Germline values: CDR1 KGHSH, CDR2 LQKENI. The junction had 3 bases not matched to a gene; V was cut back by 2 bases and J by 2 bases. This CDR3 reads CASSPSQGPGNTIYF. The CDR3 DNA follows: TGTGCCAGCTCACCATCACAGGGGCCTGGAAACACCATATATTTT.

The V and J genes are TRBV6-4 and TRBJ2-1, with D unresolved. The CDR3 runs to 13 residues. Trimming stripped 3 bases from V and 3 bases from J, with 6 bases between. CDR1 MRHNA and CDR2 SNTAGT come from the germline V gene. The CDR3 is CASSDTLYNEQFF. The DNA for the CDR3 is TGTGCCAGCAGTGATACTCTCTACAATGAGCAGTTCTTC.

The rearrangement links TRBV18 to TRBJ2-1, with 9 bases aligning to TRBD2. The CDR3 is 16 amino acids. The germline V gene encodes CDR1 KGHSH and CDR2 LQKENI. Trimming removed 3 bases from V and 0 bases from J; junction bases left unmatched: 3. The CDR3 DNA sequence: TGTGCCAGCTCACCCCAGACTAGCGGCTCCTACAATGAGCAGTTCTTC. This sequence encodes CASSPQTSGSYNEQFF. Based on the CDR3 plus reference TRBV18 and TRBJ2-1, the full variable domain is NAGVMQNPRHLVRRRGQEARLRCSPMKGHSHVYWYRQLPEEGLKFMVYLQKENIIDESGMPKERFSAEFPKEGPSILRIQQVVRGDSAAYFCASSPQTSGSYNEQFFGPGTRLTVL.

This chain joins TRBV24-1 and TRBJ2-4, with unresolved D. Germline V lookup: CDR1 KGHDR, CDR2 SFDVKD. V lost 5 bases and J lost 0, with 13 bases in between. This CDR3 region has 16 residues. The CDR3 coding sequence is TGTGCCACCAGTGTGAGTGAAGAGCTAGCCAAAAACATTCAGTACTTC. Encoded protein: CATSVSEELAKNIQYF.

The chain has TRBV7-2 and TRBJ2-7, with 7 bases matching TRBD1. Germline V gene lookup returns CDR1 SGHTA and CDR2 FQGNSA. The CDR3 has 15 amino acids. The trim removed 4 bases at V and 2 bases at J, leaving 8 bases unmatched. The CDR3 region has the DNA TGTGCCAGCAGCTCGCAGGGGGTAAGCGCCTACGAGCAGTACTTC. This encodes CASSSQGVSAYEQYF.

This clone was picked up one time. This chain uses TRBV4-1 with TRBJ2-7; no firm D call. V was clipped by 1 base and J by 0 bases, with 10 bases between them. The CDR3 runs 15 residues. Germline loops: CDR1 MGHRA, CDR2 YSYEKL. Here the CDR3 DNA reads TGCGCCAGCAGCCAAGTATCCCAGTTCTCCTACGAGCAGTACTTC. It is translated as CASSQVSQFSYEQYF.

V and J are TRBV6-5 and TRBJ1-5, with 7 bases matching TRBD1. The CDR3 sequence is 15 residues long. Per germline, CDR1 MNHEY and CDR2 SVGAGI. The trim removed 2 bases at V and 4 bases at J, leaving 5 bases unmatched. The CDR3 here is CASSYDRAINQPQHF. Written as DNA, the CDR3 is TGTGCCAGCAGTTACGACAGGGCAATAAATCAGCCCCAGCATTTT.

This chain joins TRBV7-2 and TRBJ2-1; D possibly corresponds to TRBD1 (6 bases). There are 16 residues in the CDR3. Trimming left V 3 bases short and J 0 bases short, with 12 bases between. The germline gives CDR1 SGHTA, CDR2 FQGNSA. The CDR3 nucleotides read TGTGCCAGCAGCTTCCCAGACAGGATCTCCTACAATGAGCAGTTCTTC. This encodes CASSFPDRISYNEQFF.

CDR3 sequence reads: CASSQGRALNEKLFF. The CDR3 region has the DNA TGCGCCAGCAGCCAAGGGAGGGCCCTCAATGAAAAACTGTTTTTT. The rearrangement joins TRBV4-1 to TRBJ1-4; D ambiguous. The CDR3 is 15 amino acids. The germline V gene encodes CDR1 MGHRA and CDR2 YSYEKL. V lost 1 base and J 5 bases, leaving 11 bases between the germline ends.

The chain employs TRBV5-1 and TRBJ1-1; no definite D call. Germline V gene sequence: CDR1 SGHRS, CDR2 YFSETQ. Trimming removed 2 bases from V and 4 bases from J, with 12 bases in between. The CDR3 sequence is 14 residues long. The CDR3 loop is CASSFIEAGTEAFF. The DNA for the CDR3 is TGCGCCAGCAGCTTCATCGAGGCGGGCACTGAAGCTTTCTTT.

The chain joins TRBV3-1 (or the pseudogene TRBV3-2) to TRBJ1-3; D unresolved. Trimming pared 4 bases from V and 4 bases from J, leaving 17 bases between. CDR3 length equals 16 residues. Germline CDR1 LGHDT, CDR2 YNNKEL (reference sequence). This CDR3 is CASSLPALRRGNTIYF. CDR3 bases: TGTGCCAGCAGCCTTCCGGCTCTCCGGCGGGGAAACACCATATATTTT.

The chain uses TRBV6-5 and TRBJ2-7; 7 nucleotides agree with TRBD1. Germline CDR1 reads MNHEY; CDR2 reads SVGAGI. The CDR3 loop spans 15 amino acids. The V gene end was trimmed by 6 bases and the J gene end by 1 base; junction bases not matched to a gene: 9. This chain's CDR3 is CASSDRARGSYEQYF. In DNA form, the CDR3 reads TGTGCCAGCAGCGACAGGGCAAGGGGATCCTACGAGCAGTACTTC.

The V gene is TRBV5-1, the J gene TRBJ1-1, with D perhaps TRBD1 (5 bases). Trimming took 0 bases from V and 6 from J, leaving 9 bases between them. The CDR3 runs 13 residues. The germline gives CDR1 SGHRS, CDR2 YFSETQ. In nucleotides, the CDR3 is TGCGCCAGCAGCTTGGAAGGGGCGGCTGAAGCTTTCTTT. It codes for CASSLEGAAEAFF.

This chain links TRBV27 with TRBJ2-3; the match to TRBD2 covers 9 bases. This CDR3 has 15 amino acids. The ends lost 4 bases at V and 2 bases at J; junction bases unmatched: 4. Germline CDR1 reads MNHEY; CDR2 reads SMNVEV (reference sequence). CDR3 nucleotides: TGTGCCAGCAGTTATAGCGGGGGAGCCACAGATACGCAGTATTTT. Protein sequence: CASSYSGGATDTQYF.

The chain recombines TRBV11-2 with TRBJ2-1, with D tentatively TRBD2 (6 bases). V dropped 5 bases and J dropped 2 bases, with 16 bases sitting between them. This CDR3 has 16 residues. Germline V CDR1 and CDR2: SGHAT, FQNNGV. The CDR3 nucleotides read TGTGCCAGCAGCCTCGTCGCGGGGACGACCTACAATGAGCAGTTCTTC. The encoded protein is CASSLVAGTTYNEQFF. The variable domain in full, with the rest retrieved from reference TRBV11-2 and TRBJ2-1, is EAGVAQSPRYKIIEKRQSVAFWCNPISGHATLYWYQQILGQGPKLLIQFQNNGVVDDSQLPKDRFSAERLKGVDSTLKIQPAKLEDSAVYLCASSLVAGTTYNEQFFGPGTRLTVL.

The chain employs TRBV7-9 and TRBJ1-1; no clear D gene. The V end was cut by 3 bases, the J end by 3 bases, with 8 bases between. The CDR3 length is 13 residues. Germline CDR1 reads SEHNR; CDR2 reads FQNEAQ (reference sequence). The CDR3 is CASSFGRDTEAFF. The CDR3 DNA sequence: TGTGCCAGCAGCTTCGGCCGGGACACTGAAGCTTTCTTT.

The CDR3 sequence is CASSLRGYGRSTDTQYF. The CDR3 DNA reads as TGTGCCAGCAGTTTGCGGGGGTATGGTCGATCCACAGATACGCAGTATTTT. The genes are TRBV27 and TRBJ2-3; TRBD2 aligns across 7 bases. Germline-derived CDR1 and CDR2 are MNHEY and SMNVEV (reference sequence). With 3 bases clipped from V and 2 bases from J, the junction kept 11 bases outside the gene matches. The CDR3 length is 17 residues.